Each of the 5 T cell receptor beta chains below was sequenced from the same sample in a study of blood T cells in healthy people across ages. Primers used in a second PCR of about 6 to 11 cycles were a sample-barcoded 5' primer and a J-beta primer mix. TCRdb used MiXCR to reprocess the 5' RACE reads, holding one entry per CDR3 protein. The table has some 1.5 million distinct CDR3 sequences, about 28% seen once. The sample was blood. These receptors were obtained from a woman aged 25 to 39 in good health.

This clonotype was seen many times. V gene TRBV5-6 combines with J gene TRBJ2-7, with D possibly TRBD1 on 6 matching bases. The V end was cut by 4 bases, the J end by 2 bases, with 13 bases between. This CDR3 comprises 14 residues. CDR1 and CDR2 from the germline V gene are SGHDT and YYEEEE. CDR3 coding DNA: TGTGCCAGCAGCCGACCGACAGGAGCCTACGAGCAGTACTTC. Residues: CASSRPTGAYEQYF.

This clonotype was picked up a small number of times. The V and J genes are TRBV20-1 and TRBJ2-1, with 14 positions matching TRBD2. CDR3 size: 16 residues. With 1 base clipped from V and 8 bases from J, the junction kept 7 bases outside the gene matches. Germline lookup yields CDR1 DFQATT and CDR2 SNEGSKA (reference sequence). The CDR3 reads CSARGSGLAGVDEQFF. The CDR3 region has the DNA TGCAGTGCTAGAGGGTCGGGACTAGCGGGAGTAGATGAGCAGTTCTTC.

The V gene is TRBV7-2, the J gene TRBJ2-4; perhaps TRBD2 as D (6 bases). In germline, CDR1 is SGHTA, CDR2 FQGNSA. V was clipped by 3 bases and J by 13 bases, with 22 bases between them. The CDR3 sequence is 15 residues long. CDR3 in DNA: TGTGCCAGCAGCTTTCGAGCGGGCGACGGGGAGACACAGTACTTC. Translated, it gives CASSFRAGDGETQYF.

This clonotype showed up many times. The chain combines TRBV5-1 with TRBJ2-1; D possibly corresponds to TRBD1 (5 bases). V gave up 0 bases and J gave up 5 bases, with 9 bases separating them. Looked up from germline, CDR1 is SGHRS and CDR2 is YFSETQ. The CDR3 totals 14 residues. CDR3 amino acids: CASSLDLRDNEQFF. CDR3 nucleotides: TGCGCCAGCAGCTTGGATCTCAGGGACAATGAGCAGTTCTTC. Drawing the rest from reference TRBV5-1 and TRBJ2-1, the complete variable domain is KAGVTQTPRYLIKTRGQQVTLSCSPISGHRSVSWYQQTPGQGLQFLFEYFSETQRNKGNFPGRFSGRQFSNSRSEMNVSTLELGDSALYLCASSLDLRDNEQFFGPGTRLTVL.

This clonotype was seen only a few times. The chain recombines TRBV27 with TRBJ1-2, with TRBD1 matching 8 bases. The CDR3 contains 14 residues. Germline CDR1 is MNHEY and CDR2 is SMNVEV (reference sequence). The V segment lost 6 bases and the J segment 8 bases; nucleotides outside the gene matches: 11. The CDR3, as DNA: TGTGCCAGCAGCTCGGACAGGGTGGGGAGAGGCTACACCTTC. This encodes CASSSDRVGRGYTF.